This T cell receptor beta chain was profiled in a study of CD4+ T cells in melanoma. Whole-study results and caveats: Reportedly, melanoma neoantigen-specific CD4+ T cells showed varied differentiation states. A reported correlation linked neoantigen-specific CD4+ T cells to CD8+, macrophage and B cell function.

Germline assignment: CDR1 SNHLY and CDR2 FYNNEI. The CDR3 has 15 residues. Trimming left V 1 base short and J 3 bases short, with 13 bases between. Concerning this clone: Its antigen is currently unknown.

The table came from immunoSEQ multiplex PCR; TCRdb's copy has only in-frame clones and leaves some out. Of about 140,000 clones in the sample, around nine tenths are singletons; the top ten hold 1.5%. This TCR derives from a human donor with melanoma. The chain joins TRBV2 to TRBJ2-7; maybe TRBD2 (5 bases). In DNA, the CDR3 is TGTGCCAGCAGTGAAGGCGGGCTGGGTGGCTACGAGCAGTACTTC. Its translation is CASSEGGLGGYEQYF.